These T cell receptor beta chains were read from a single sample in a study of cytomegalovirus exposure and HLA in healthy donors. The method was immunoSEQ multiplex PCR; TCRdb's version includes in-frame clones alone and lacks a portion of them. The data contain fewer than 150,000 clones, 65% to 80% of them singletons. Sequencing was done on a sample of PBMCs. All receptors come from a woman aged 25 to 39 in good health and CMV-seronegative. Each CDR3 is given with its conserved first and last residue. Each record gives: J gene, D gene, clone size, V gene, CDR3 protein, CDR3 DNA. The D gene is left open where the match is weak. Not all rows give a size; the values are once, few, many and, for expanded clones, a class.

>TRBJ1-2|TRBD1|-|TRBV27
CASGTGGYGYTF
TGTGCCAGCGGGACAGGGGGCTATGGCTACACCTTC
>TRBJ1-2|-|few|TRBV6-5
CASSYATRQARSGYTF
TGTGCCAGCAGTTACGCGACGAGACAGGCAAGGAGTGGCTACACCTTC
>TRBJ2-1|TRBD2|-|TRBV28
CASSSHGLAGGKEQFF
TGTGCCAGCAGTTCTCATGGACTAGCGGGAGGGAAGGAGCAGTTCTTC
>TRBJ1-1|TRBD1|-|TRBV5-1
CASSAMTGADTEAFF
TGCGCCAGCAGCGCGATGACAGGGGCGGACACTGAAGCTTTCTTT
>TRBJ2-5|TRBD2|-|TRBV9
CASSVGLAGEETQYF
TGTGCCAGCAGCGTAGGCCTAGCGGGCGAGGAGACCCAGTACTTC
>TRBJ2-5|-|-|TRBV29-1
CSVPRRVAVSQETQYF
TGCAGCGTTCCAAGGAGAGTAGCGGTGTCCCAAGAGACCCAGTACTTC
>TRBJ1-3|TRBD1|-|TRBV11-2
CASSFASPGQGNTIYF
TGTGCCAGCAGCTTTGCGTCTCCGGGACAGGGAAACACCATATATTTT
>TRBJ2-6|-|-|TRBV7-3
CASSPGQPHPSGANVLTF
TGTGCCAGCAGCCCCGGACAGCCCCACCCCTCTGGGGCCAACGTCCTGACTTTC
>TRBJ1-1|TRBD1|-|TRBV18
CASSEGQLVYTEAFF
TGTGCCAGCTCAGAGGGACAGTTAGTTTACACTGAAGCTTTCTTT
>TRBJ1-5|-|-|TRBV18
CASSPSVTGNQPQHF
TGTGCCAGCTCACCATCTGTAACAGGGAATCAGCCCCAGCATTTT